Here is one T cell receptor beta chain with its context. These data come from a study of blood T cell repertoires in COVID-19. Overall study: The samples span acute and convalescent COVID-19 from the United States, Italy and Spain. PBMCs, B-cell-depleted T cells, or T cells provided the cDNA or gDNA that made up the material.

The CDR3 totals 13 residues. Germline V lookup: CDR1 SGHVS, CDR2 FQNEAQ. Trimming removed 3 bases at V and 3 bases at J, with 9 bases between. The Seattle site enrolled patients during active infection and followed them longitudinally. Per the original data handling: Scientists estimated how many nucleated cells there were by amplifying reference gene primers. TCRdb's copy holds only in-frame clones and misses some; the assay was immunoSEQ multiplex PCR. V and J calls plus clone size are reproduced from that table; the DNA served to infer D and trimming. The sample lists around 40,000 clones; 87% were seen once.

This sequence was found in a man aged 35 to 55 with COVID-19, enrolled during active disease. This chain uses TRBV7-8 with TRBJ2-7; D is uncertain. Sequenced: peripheral blood. The CDR3 is CASSFLQDYEQYF. The CDR3, as DNA: TGTGCCAGCAGCTTTTTGCAGGACTACGAGCAGTACTTC.